Presented here are 26 T cell receptor beta chains from one specimen sequenced in a study of blood T cells in healthy people across ages (dated by TCRdb to between 2015 and 2016). The library was made by 5' RACE. Sequencing relied on an Illumina HiSeq 2500. A second 7 to 11 cycle PCR used a sample-barcoded 5' primer and a J-beta primer mix. In-frame beta chains were kept once TCRdb had trimmed the public reads at Q25 with fastp and called clones with MiXCR. Under each unique CDR3 protein, matching rows form one entry showing the most common genes and DNA. Within this sample are about 720,000 distinct CDR3 sequences, with approximately 21% of them counted one time only. The ten largest clonotypes hold around a fifth of the sample. Input material: blood. All receptors derive from a man between 65 and 85 years old in good health.

This clonotype was detected a few times. The J gene is TRBJ2-2, the V gene TRBV12-3 or TRBV12-4; possible D gene TRBD2, 6 bases. This CDR3 is 16 amino acids long. V was cut by 5 bases and J by 3 bases, with 16 bases left in between. DNA for the CDR3: TGTGCCAGCAGTAAAAACCGGGACTCCCACACCGGGGAGCTGTTTTTT. Amino acid sequence: CASSKNRDSHTGELFF.

This clonotype has more than one count but fewer than ten. This chain connects TRBV7-2 to TRBJ2-2; D may match TRBD1 or TRBD2 (7 bases each). The V end lost 8 bases, the J end lost 4 bases, and 11 bases lay between the germline ends. The CDR3 runs to 13 residues. CDR1 and CDR2 (germline): SGHTA, FQGNSA. CDR3 bases: TGTGCCAGCGGGAGGGGGCCCACCGGGGAGCTGTTTTTT. It codes for CASGRGPTGELFF.

In its sample, this clonotype was seen a few times. The chain couples TRBV6-5 to TRBJ1-1; D gene ambiguous. The CDR3 totals 15 residues. The V and J ends lost 7 bases and 1 base respectively, with 16 bases between them. CDR1 is MNHEY, CDR2 SVGAGI, per germline. The CDR3 protein is CASKDPGLKNTEAFF. DNA of the CDR3: TGTGCCAGCAAGGACCCGGGCCTGAAGAACACTGAAGCTTTCTTT.

This clonotype was observed a few times. The chain carries TRBV12-3 or TRBV12-4 and TRBJ2-1, with a weak D call TRBD2 (5 bases). CDR3 length: 15 amino acids. With 7 bases removed from V and 2 bases from J, the gap between germline ends came to 15 bases. The DNA for the CDR3 is TGTGCCAGCATCAAAACGGGGTCGGCCTACAATGAGCAGTTCTTC. Protein product: CASIKTGSAYNEQFF.

The chain joins TRBV4-1 to TRBJ2-1; 8 positions agree with TRBD2. The CDR3 spans 17 residues. Germline-derived CDR1 and CDR2 are MGHRA and YSYEKL. V lost 0 bases, J lost 3 bases, and 7 bases stayed unmatched. This chain's CDR3 is CASSQEGSSGDYNEQFF. The CDR3 nucleotides are TGCGCCAGCAGCCAAGAAGGTAGTAGCGGGGACTACAATGAGCAGTTCTTC.

The chain employs TRBV28 and TRBJ1-2; D unresolved. Germline loops: CDR1 MDHEN, CDR2 SYDVKM. V was trimmed by 3 bases and J by 8 bases, leaving 16 bases between them. There are 14 residues in the CDR3. As DNA, the CDR3 is TGTGCCAGCAGTTTTTCGGGGTCTCGATGGGGCTACACCTTC. Translation gives CASSFSGSRWGYTF.

The chain recombines TRBV6-6 with TRBJ1-5; 8 positions match TRBD1. From germline, CDR1 is MNHNY and CDR2 SVGAGI (reference sequence). The V gene end was trimmed by 5 bases and the J gene end by 7 bases; junction bases not matched to a gene: 7. The CDR3 spans 14 residues. CDR3: CASSRTGSRQPQHF. CDR3 nucleotide sequence: TGTGCCAGCAGTCGGACAGGGTCACGACAGCCCCAGCATTTT.

This clonotype appeared a few times. The chain couples TRBV10-3 to TRBJ2-3; 11 nucleotides match TRBD2. The germline V gene has CDR1 ENHRY and CDR2 SYGVKD. V was clipped by 3 bases and J by 5 bases; unmatched bases: 4. The CDR3 consists of 15 residues. The CDR3 protein is CAISDLAGGGDTQYF. The DNA of the CDR3 is TGTGCCATCAGTGATCTAGCGGGAGGTGGAGATACGCAGTATTTT.

The rearrangement links TRBV5-1 to TRBJ2-2; D is undetermined. The germline V and J ends were trimmed by 4 bases and 3 bases, with 13 bases remaining between them. This CDR3 comprises 15 residues. CDR1 SGHRS and CDR2 YFSETQ come from the germline V gene. CDR3 nucleotides: TGCGCCAGCAGCACGCATGGGGATTACACCGGGGAGCTGTTTTTT. Its protein product is CASSTHGDYTGELFF.

This clonotype was recorded a few times. This chain links TRBV7-6 with TRBJ2-5; 15 bases fit TRBD2. The better agreement between TRBJ2-1 and the DNA end casts doubt on the J call. The CDR3 totals 19 residues. Germline-derived CDR1 and CDR2 are SGHVS and FNYEAQ. The CDR3 coding sequence is TGTGCCAGCAGCCTGATAGACGGGACTAGCGGGGGGTCGCACAATGAGCAGTTCTTC. This encodes CASSLIDGTSGGSHNEQFF.

This clonotype was observed a handful of times. J is TRBJ2-3 and V is TRBV5-1; TRBD2 is a possible D gene (5 bases). The CDR3 has 15 amino acids. Germline V CDR1 and CDR2: SGHRS, YFSETQ. Trimming shortened V by 4 bases and J by 2 bases, and 14 bases separated the two germline ends. The CDR3 region is CASSRSGSDTDTQYF. The CDR3 DNA is TGCGCCAGCAGCCGCAGCGGATCCGACACAGATACGCAGTATTTT.

The chain couples TRBV12-3 or TRBV12-4 to TRBJ2-5; no clear D. Trimming cost V 3 bases and J 5 bases, with 10 bases left between them. The CDR3 length is 13 residues. CDR3 bases: TGTGCCAGCAGTTTGTTAGGGTGGGAGACCCAGTACTTC. It codes for CASSLLGWETQYF.

The chain is built from TRBV5-6 and TRBJ2-1; 10 nucleotides match TRBD1. The CDR3 spans 15 residues. The trim removed 6 bases at V and 5 bases at J, leaving 8 bases unmatched. Germline CDR1 and CDR2: SGHDT and YYEEEE. The CDR3 reads CASTPGQGGHNEQFF. CDR3 nucleotide sequence: TGTGCCAGCACCCCAGGACAGGGGGGGCACAATGAGCAGTTCTTC.

This clonotype has only a few counts. The chain recombines TRBV28 with TRBJ2-5; 9 bases fit TRBD1. Trimming took 5 bases from V and 4 from J; bases not matched to a gene: 8. From germline, CDR1 is MDHEN and CDR2 SYDVKM. The CDR3 contains 15 residues. CDR3 protein: CASSKPTGGVETQYF. DNA for the CDR3: TGTGCCAGCAGTAAACCGACAGGGGGTGTAGAGACCCAGTACTTC.

The CDR3 DNA sequence: TGTGCCAGCAGTCTAAATACGGGGGCCATATATTTT. Residues: CASSLNTGAIYF. V is TRBV5-5 and J is TRBJ1-3; a weak D match, TRBD1 (5 bases). V gave up 5 bases and J gave up 11 bases, with 14 bases separating them. Germline V gene lookup returns CDR1 SGHKS and CDR2 YYEKEE (reference sequence). This CDR3 is 12 amino acids long.

The J gene is TRBJ1-2, the V gene TRBV12-3 or TRBV12-4; TRBD1 agrees at 8 bases. V lost 6 bases, J lost 7 bases, and 4 bases stayed unmatched. The CDR3 consists of 12 residues. As DNA, the CDR3 is TGTGCCAGCAGCCAGGGGGCACGTGGCTACACCTTC. Translated, it gives CASSQGARGYTF.

There are a few counts of this clonotype. The chain employs TRBV29-1 and TRBJ2-3, with a tentative D call TRBD2 (5 bases). This CDR3 comprises 16 residues. The V gene lost 3 bases and the J gene lost 0 bases, with 16 bases spanning the gap. Germline CDR1 SQVTM, CDR2 ANQGSEA. CDR3 sequence: CSVEGLAYASTDTQYF. The CDR3 DNA sequence: TGCAGCGTTGAGGGCCTAGCTTACGCCAGCACAGATACGCAGTATTTT.

This clonotype has more than one count but fewer than ten. The CDR3 spells CASSVGGADSYGYTF. CDR3 bases: TGTGCCAGCAGCGTAGGGGGGGCCGATTCCTATGGCTACACCTTC. V is TRBV9 and J is TRBJ1-2; D possibly corresponds to TRBD1 (6 bases). The germline gives CDR1 SGDLS, CDR2 YYNGEE. The CDR3 runs to 15 residues. With 0 bases removed from V and 4 bases from J, the gap between germline ends came to 13 bases.

This clonotype has only a few counts. V is TRBV12-3 or TRBV12-4 and J is TRBJ1-1; D is unclear. V lost 3 bases to trimming and J lost 4 bases, with 12 bases between them. This CDR3 is built from 14 residues. The CDR3: CASSFGRTPTEAFF. The CDR3 bases are TGTGCCAGCAGTTTCGGCAGGACCCCCACTGAAGCTTTCTTT.

The V and J genes are TRBV18 and TRBJ2-3, with D possibly TRBD1 on 6 matching bases. This CDR3 has 15 amino acids. Trimming shortened V by 3 bases and J by 2 bases, and 12 bases separated the two germline ends. Germline-derived CDR1 and CDR2 are KGHSH and LQKENI. CDR3 sequence reads: CASSPQGKVTDTQYF. The CDR3 DNA reads as TGTGCCAGCTCACCCCAGGGGAAAGTCACAGATACGCAGTATTTT.

There are a few counts of this clonotype. The genes are TRBV9 and TRBJ1-4, with 11 bases matching TRBD1. The germline CDR1 and CDR2 sequences are SGDLS and YYNGEE. This CDR3 region has 15 residues. The ends lost 4 bases at V and 7 bases at J; junction bases unmatched: 6. The DNA for the CDR3 is TGTGCCAGCAGCCTCGGGACAGGGGGACGTGAAAAACTGTTTTTT. Amino acids: CASSLGTGGREKLFF.

About this clonotype itself: Just one base apart from a much larger clone, this may be a read error. The final CDR3 position lacks the conserved phenylalanine or tryptophan, pointing to a likely read error. The chain combines TRBV29-1 with TRBJ2-1; TRBD1 might be the D (5 bases). CDR3 length equals 13 residues. Germline V gene lookup returns CDR1 SQVTM and CDR2 ANQGSEA. Trimming took off 3 bases at V and 8 bases at J, with 14 bases between the two ends. The CDR3 spells CSVEWAGRHEQFS. The CDR3 nucleotides are TGCAGCGTTGAGTGGGCAGGGCGCCATGAGCAGTTCTCC.

The genes are TRBV20-1 and TRBJ2-2; tentatively, D is TRBD1 (5 bases). This CDR3 comprises 17 residues. Germline assignment: CDR1 DFQATT and CDR2 SNEGSKA (reference sequence). V was shortened by 0 bases and J by 5 bases, with 19 bases between the two germline ends. The CDR3 DNA follows: TGCAGTGCTAGAGATCATAGGAAGGGGCCTGGAACCGGGGAGCTGTTTTTT. Protein: CSARDHRKGPGTGELFF.

J is TRBJ2-1 and V is TRBV11-2, with D possibly matching TRBD2 (6 bases). V was cut by 0 bases and J by 7 bases, with 13 bases left in between. CDR3 size: 15 residues. CDR1 and CDR2 from the germline V gene are SGHAT and FQNNGV. The CDR3 DNA reads TGTGCCAGCAGCTTAGATCTGGAGGGCCGGAATGAGCAGTTCTTC. Translating it yields CASSLDLEGRNEQFF.

This rearrangement joins TRBV27 to TRBJ2-3; D remains unclear. CDR3 size: 14 residues. The V and J ends lost 6 bases and 0 bases respectively, with 10 bases between them. CDR1 MNHEY and CDR2 SMNVEV come from the germline V gene (reference sequence). The CDR3 loop reads CASRVRTSTDTQYF. In DNA, the CDR3 is TGTGCCAGCAGGGTCCGCACTAGCACAGATACGCAGTATTTT.

This clonotype came up a few times. One end of the junction is discordant with germline, which a read error may explain. The gene calls are TRBV30 and TRBJ2-1; D is tentatively TRBD1 or TRBD2 (5 bases each). CDR3 length: 11 amino acids. Germline-derived CDR1 and CDR2 are GTSNPN and SVGIG (reference sequence). The CDR3: CAWGNPGPDVF. The CDR3 DNA reads as TGTGCCTGGGGAAACCCGGGACCCGACGTCTTC.